These T cell receptor beta chains were read from a single sample in a study of cytomegalovirus exposure and HLA in healthy donors. The table came from immunoSEQ multiplex PCR; TCRdb's copy has only in-frame clones and leaves some out. Its clone listing holds 90,000 to 130,000 clones. Sample: PBMCs. Source of these receptors: a man aged 35 to 55 in good health and CMV-seropositive. Each CDR3 is given with its conserved first and last residue. A D gene is named only where the DNA matches it firmly.

V gene	D gene	J gene	CDR3 DNA	CDR3 protein
TRBV10-3	.	TRBJ2-7	TGTGCCATCAGACCTAACGAATATGGGGACTTACACTACGAGCAGTACTTC	CAIRPNEYGDLHYEQYF
TRBV28	.	TRBJ2-2	TGTGCCAGCATTCCTTCGGGGAGAGTAGACACCGGGGAGCTGTTTTTT	CASIPSGRVDTGELFF
TRBV27	.	TRBJ2-7	TGTGCCAGCAGTTTAGGCGGTGGGGAGCAGTACTTC	CASSLGGGEQYF
TRBV4-2	TRBD2	TRBJ2-3	TGTGCCAGCAGCCAAGACTTCGGCCTAGCGGGAGTAGATACGCAGTATTTT	CASSQDFGLAGVDTQYF
TRBV29-1	TRBD1	TRBJ1-5	TGCAGCGTTGTACAGGGGGCATCGGGCAATCAGCCCCAGCATTTT	CSVVQGASGNQPQHF
TRBV7-6	.	TRBJ2-5	TGTGCCGTCAAAGGGGTGGAGACCCAGTACTTC	CAVKGVETQYF
TRBV6-5	TRBD1	TRBJ1-2	TGTGCCAGCAGTTACTCCCGGACAGGGGGCAACTATGGCTACACCTTC	CASSYSRTGGNYGYTF
TRBV28	TRBD1	TRBJ1-3	TGTGCCAGCAGTTGGGACAGGGCATTAAACTTTGGAAACACCATATATTTT	CASSWDRALNFGNTIYF
TRBV11-2	TRBD2	TRBJ2-7	TGTGCCAGCATTGGGACTACCTCGGAGGAGTACTTC	CASIGTTSEEYF
TRBV19	TRBD1	TRBJ2-4	TGTGCCAGTGGGGACAACGGATCTGGAGCGACAGGGTTTTCCAAAAACATTCAGTACTTC	CASGDNGSGATGFSKNIQYF
TRBV6-5	.	TRBJ2-7	TGTGCCAGCAGCCCCAGCGAGGGCTCCCGCGAGCAGTACTTC	CASSPSEGSREQYF
TRBV5-1	.	TRBJ2-2	TGCGCCAGCAGCCCAGACACCGGGGAGCTGTTTTTT	CASSPDTGELFF
TRBV19	TRBD1	TRBJ1-5	TGTGCCAGTAGTCCCGGACAGGGCATTCCCCCGATTCAGCCCCAGCATTTT	CASSPGQGIPPIQPQHF
TRBV5-6	TRBD1	TRBJ2-7	TGTGCCAGCAGCCCCGGGACAGGGAGCTCCTACGAGCAGTACTTC	CASSPGTGSSYEQYF
TRBV7-3	.	TRBJ2-2	TGTGCCAGCAGCTTAGTACCGGGGATGAACACCGGGGAGCTGTTTTTT	CASSLVPGMNTGELFF
TRBV2	.	TRBJ2-6	TGTGCCAGCAGTGATACTGGGGCCAACGTCCTGACTTTC	CASSDTGANVLTF
TRBV7-8	.	TRBJ2-7	TGTGCCAGCAGCCCCCGACAGAGCTCCTACGAGCAGTACTTC	CASSPRQSSYEQYF
TRBV9	.	TRBJ2-1	TGTGCCAGCAGCTACGAGGGGGGCGGGAGAAACGAGCAGTTCTTC	CASSYEGGGRNEQFF
TRBV7-2	.	TRBJ1-4	TGTGCCAGCAGCTTGGGGCTTTGGGATGAAAAACTGTTTTTT	CASSLGLWDEKLFF
TRBV6-5	TRBD2	TRBJ2-1	TGTGCCAGCAGTCCTACTAGCGGGACCTACAATGAGCAGTTCTTC	CASSPTSGTYNEQFF
TRBV12-5	.	TRBJ1-2	TGTGCTAGTGGTTTGGTACGACCCCAGGGGAATGACGGCTACACCTTC	CASGLVRPQGNDGYTF
TRBV5-1	TRBD1	TRBJ1-4	TGCGCCAGCAGTTCTCGAGTGACAGGGGGCGCTAATGAAAAACTGTTTTTT	CASSSRVTGGANEKLFF
TRBV5-5	.	TRBJ2-7	TGTGCCAGCAGCATCCGGGACAAATACGAGCAGTACTTC	CASSIRDKYEQYF
TRBV5-1	TRBD1	TRBJ1-2	TGCGCCAGCAGCTTGGGGCCCCCGGGACAGGGGGCGTTTTATGGCTACACCTTC	CASSLGPPGQGAFYGYTF
TRBV5-1	.	TRBJ2-2	TGCGCCAGCAGCTCAGGTACATTCGACACCGGGGAGCTGTTTTTT	CASSSGTFDTGELFF
TRBV13	.	TRBJ2-7	TGTGCCAGCAGCTTAAATGGCGGCTACGAGCAGTACTTC	CASSLNGGYEQYF
TRBV19	TRBD2	TRBJ2-4	TGTGCCAGTAGTGCGCGGGGGACTAGCGGATCTTGGGACATTCAGTACTTC	CASSARGTSGSWDIQYF
TRBV7-9	.	TRBJ1-2	TGTGCCAGCAGCTTAGCATTAACTAACTATGGCTACACCTTC	CASSLALTNYGYTF
TRBV10-2	TRBD1	TRBJ2-1	TGCGCCAGCAGGGGGGACAGGGGAGAGCGGGTCCCGAGGTACAATGAGCAGTTCTTC	CASRGDRGERVPRYNEQFF
TRBV5-1	.	TRBJ2-1	TGCGCCAGCAGCTTGATCGGGGTACGGAATGAGCAGTTCTTC	CASSLIGVRNEQFF
TRBV9	.	TRBJ2-1	TGTGCCAGCAGCGTAGGGAGCAACAATGAGCAGTTCTTC	CASSVGSNNEQFF
TRBV6-5	.	TRBJ2-3	TGTGCCAGCAGCCAACCCGGAGGGGTGGATACGCAGTATTTT	CASSQPGGVDTQYF
TRBV27	.	TRBJ2-6	TGTGCCAGCAGACAGATCTCTGGGGCCAACGTCCTGACTTTC	CASRQISGANVLTF
TRBV5-4	.	TRBJ2-6	TGTGCCAGCAGCTTGCAGGGGGCCAACGTCCTGACTTTC	CASSLQGANVLTF
TRBV15	TRBD1	TRBJ1-3	TGTGCCACCAGCAGAGATCTTAACAGGGGAGGCTTCTCGACTGGTAACACCATATATTTT	CATSRDLNRGGFSTGNTIYF
TRBV18	TRBD1	TRBJ2-5	TGTGCCAGCTCAACAAGACAGGGAGCGGAGACCCAGTACTTC	CASSTRQGAETQYF
TRBV5-4	TRBD2	TRBJ2-3	TGTGCCAGCAGCTCGGGACTAGCGGCTTGGATGGGAGATACGCAGTATTTT	CASSSGLAAWMGDTQYF
TRBV28	.	TRBJ2-7	TGTGCCAGCAGCCCCCTTGAGGTAAGCTCCTACGAGCAGTACTTC	CASSPLEVSSYEQYF
TRBV6-6	.	TRBJ2-4	TGTGCCAGCAGGGACGGGGAACTAGCCAAAAACATTCAGTACTTC	CASRDGELAKNIQYF
TRBV4-3	.	TRBJ2-7	TGCGCCAGCAGCCAAATCGGCGGGGGCATAGGTGAGCAGTACTTC	CASSQIGGGIGEQYF
TRBV28	.	TRBJ2-7	TGTGCCAGCAGTTGGGGGGGCGTCGGTTACGAGCAGTACTTC	CASSWGGVGYEQYF
TRBV30	.	TRBJ2-1	TGTGCCTGGAGTGTAAGGTTAGCGGAGCAGTTCTTC	CAWSVRLAEQFF
TRBV27	.	TRBJ2-7	TGTGCCAGCAGTCTCACCCGGGACACTATCCCCTACGAGCAGTACTTC	CASSLTRDTIPYEQYF
TRBV10-3	.	TRBJ1-6	TGTGCCATCAGTGACGGGTCGGTATATAATTCACCCCTCCACTTT	CAISDGSVYNSPLHF
TRBV9	TRBD2	TRBJ2-1	TGTGCCAGCAGCGTACGGGGGGACGGGCCCTACAATGAGCAGTTCTTC	CASSVRGDGPYNEQFF
TRBV19	TRBD1	TRBJ1-2	TGTGCCAGTAGTATTGGACAGGGCGGAGGCTACACCTTC	CASSIGQGGGYTF
TRBV5-1	.	TRBJ2-7	TGCGCCAGCAGCTTGGGGACTCACTACGAGCAGTACTTC	CASSLGTHYEQYF
TRBV19	TRBD1	TRBJ2-5	TGTGCCAGTAGTATGGGGGACAGTAGACAAGAGACCCAGTACTTC	CASSMGDSRQETQYF
TRBV2	TRBD2	TRBJ2-4	TGTGCCAGCAGTGAATTAGGACTAGCGGGAGAACGAAACATTCAGTACTTC	CASSELGLAGERNIQYF
TRBV6-5	.	TRBJ2-7	TGTGCCAGCAGTTACTTTTCCGGACTCCCCGGCCACGAGCAGTACTTC	CASSYFSGLPGHEQYF
TRBV5-1	.	TRBJ2-2	TGCGCCAGCCGGGACATACCCACGAACACCGGGGAGCTGTTTTTT	CASRDIPTNTGELFF
TRBV6-5	TRBD1	TRBJ2-7	TGTGCCAGCAGATTTGGGACAGGGTGGGCCTACGAGCAGTACTTC	CASRFGTGWAYEQYF
TRBV7-9	.	TRBJ1-1	TGTGCCAGCAGCAGGACAGCGACAGAAGCTTTCTTT	CASSRTATEAFF
TRBV6-5	.	TRBJ1-5	TGTGCCAGCAGTTACAGGGCAGGGGTATACAATCAGCCCCAGCATTTT	CASSYRAGVYNQPQHF
TRBV28	.	TRBJ1-5	TGTGCCAGCAGTCAAATTGATCAGCCCCAGCATTTT	CASSQIDQPQHF
TRBV5-1	.	TRBJ1-1	TGCGCCAGCAGCTTGGCCAGCGGGGGATACGTCACTGAAGCTTTCTTT	CASSLASGGYVTEAFF
TRBV15	.	TRBJ2-7	TGTGCCACCAGCAGAGCGGGGGTGGGCGAGCAGTACTTC	CATSRAGVGEQYF
TRBV6-1	TRBD1	TRBJ1-1	TGTGCCAGCAGTGCGGGACAGGGGTTCACTGAAGCTTTCTTT	CASSAGQGFTEAFF